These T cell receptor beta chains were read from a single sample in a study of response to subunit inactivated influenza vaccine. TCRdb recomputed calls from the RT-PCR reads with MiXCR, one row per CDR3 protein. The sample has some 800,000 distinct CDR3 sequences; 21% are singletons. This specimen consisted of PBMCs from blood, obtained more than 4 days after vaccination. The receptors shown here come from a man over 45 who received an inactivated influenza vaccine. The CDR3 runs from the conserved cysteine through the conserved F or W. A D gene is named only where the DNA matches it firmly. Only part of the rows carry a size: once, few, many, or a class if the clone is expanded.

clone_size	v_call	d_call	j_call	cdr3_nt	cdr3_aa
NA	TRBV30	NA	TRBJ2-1	TGTGCCTGGAATGGGGCCGAGATCTACAATGAGCAGTTCTTC	CAWNGAEIYNEQFF
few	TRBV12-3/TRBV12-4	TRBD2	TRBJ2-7	TGTGCCAGCAGCCGCCAGAGCGGGAGATACTACGAGCAGTACTTC	CASSRQSGRYYEQYF
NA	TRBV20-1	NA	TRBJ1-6	TGCAGTGCTAGATCCGGGCCTTCAAATTCACCCCTCCACTTT	CSARSGPSNSPLHF
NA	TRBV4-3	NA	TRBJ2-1	TGCGCCAGCAGCCAAGATAGGGCGACAGGATTCTACAATGAGCAGTTCTTC	CASSQDRATGFYNEQFF
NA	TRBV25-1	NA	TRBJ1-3	TGTGCCAGCAGTGATTCAGGGTTTGGAAACACCATATATTTT	CASSDSGFGNTIYF
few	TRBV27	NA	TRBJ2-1	TGTGCCAGCAGTTTATCGCAGTCGCCCTTGTACAATGAGCAGTTCTTC	CASSLSQSPLYNEQFF
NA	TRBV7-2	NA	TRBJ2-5	TGTGCCAGCAGCTTAGTAGGGGGTATCCAAGAGACCCAGTACTTC	CASSLVGGIQETQYF
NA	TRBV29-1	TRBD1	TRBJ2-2	TGCAGCGTTGCGGGACAGGGAAACACCGGGGAGCTGTTTTTT	CSVAGQGNTGELFF
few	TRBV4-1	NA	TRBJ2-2	TGCGCCAGCAGCCTCGGTAGAGCATCGAACACCGGGGAGCTGTTTTTT	CASSLGRASNTGELFF
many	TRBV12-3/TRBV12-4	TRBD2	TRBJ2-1	TGTGCCAGCAGTCTGACTAGCAGTGAGCAGTTCTTC	CASSLTSSEQFF
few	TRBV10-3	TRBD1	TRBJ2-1	TGTGCCATCAGTGCCCTAACTACAGGGGCGGTCTACAATGAGCAGTTCTTC	CAISALTTGAVYNEQFF
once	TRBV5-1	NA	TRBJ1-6	TGCGCCAGCAGCTTGGGCGTAGGGGATGGTTCACCCCTCCACTTT	CASSLGVGDGSPLHF
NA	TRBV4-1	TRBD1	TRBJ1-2	TGCGCCAGCAGCCAAGAAAACGAGGGGGCCTACTATGGCTACACCTTC	CASSQENEGAYYGYTF
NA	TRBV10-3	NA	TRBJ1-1	TGTGCCATCTCGCGGGACGGAGCGAACACTGAAGCTTTCTTT	CAISRDGANTEAFF
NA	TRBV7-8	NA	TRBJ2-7	TGTGCCAGCAGCCAAGACCGAATGCGCTCCTACGAGCAGTACTTC	CASSQDRMRSYEQYF
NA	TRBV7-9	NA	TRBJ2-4	TGTGCCAGCAGCGGGGACATTAACATTCAGTACTTC	CASSGDINIQYF
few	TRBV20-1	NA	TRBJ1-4	TGCAGTGCTAGCCTCAATGAAAAACTGTTTTTT	CSASLNEKLFF
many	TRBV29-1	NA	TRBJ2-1	TGCAGCGTTGAAGCCCAACAGGCTGAGCAGTTCTTC	CSVEAQQAEQFF
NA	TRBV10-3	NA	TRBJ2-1	TGTGCCATCAGCGAGAGGGGGGGAAACAATGAGCAGTTCTTC	CAISERGGNNEQFF
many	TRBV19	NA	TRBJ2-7	TGTGCCAGTAGTTTGACAGTGCCGGCCTACGAGCAGTACTTC	CASSLTVPAYEQYF
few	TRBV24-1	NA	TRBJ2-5	TGTGCCACCAGTGACGGGACTGCAAGTGTGGAGACCCAGTACTTC	CATSDGTASVETQYF
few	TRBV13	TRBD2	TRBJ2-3	TGTGCCAGCAGCTCCCAATCTCCTAGCGGGGAGGCAGATACGCAGTATTTT	CASSSQSPSGEADTQYF
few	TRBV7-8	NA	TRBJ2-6	TGTGCCAGCAGCCCTGGGGCGGGCTCCGGGGCCAACGTCCTGACTTTC	CASSPGAGSGANVLTF
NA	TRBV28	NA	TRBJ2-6	TGTGCCAGCAGTCCTCTGATACACTCTGGGGCCAACGTCCTGACTTTC	CASSPLIHSGANVLTF
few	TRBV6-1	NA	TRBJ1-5	TGTGCCAGCAGCTCAGGCAGGGTTTACAATCAGCCCCAGCATTTT	CASSSGRVYNQPQHF
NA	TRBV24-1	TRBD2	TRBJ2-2	TGTGCCACCAGTGCCCGTGCGGGAGGGCTGACCGGGGAGCTGTTTTTT	CATSARAGGLTGELFF